The 32 T cell receptor beta chains given below trace back to one sample, sequenced in a study of OX40 agonist ivuxolimab in advanced cancers. The table came from immunoSEQ multiplex PCR; TCRdb's copy has only in-frame clones and leaves some out. The sample has about 95,000 clones, about 85% seen once; the top ten hold less than 5%. The sequences come from CD4+ or CD8+ T cells sorted from blood, collected in a trial of the OX40 agonist ivuxolimab. The source of these receptors is an adult with an advanced solid tumor such as melanoma, head and neck, liver or kidney cancer.

The CDR3 nucleotides read TGTGCCAGCAGGTTCAGGGGCTACGAGCAGTACTTC. Protein: CASRFRGYEQYF. The chain has TRBV6-6 and TRBJ2-7; TRBD1 is a possible D gene (6 bases). This CDR3 is built from 12 residues. Germline lookup yields CDR1 MNHNY and CDR2 SVGAGI (reference sequence). V dropped 6 bases and J dropped 3 bases, with 9 bases sitting between them.

The chain has TRBV6-1 and TRBJ2-7, with D unclear. The CDR3 sequence is 11 residues long. Germline V gene data show CDR1 as MNHNS and CDR2 as SASEGT. Trimming shortened V by 10 bases and J by 3 bases, and 10 bases separated the two germline ends. DNA for the CDR3: TGTGCCACGGTCAAGGTCTACGAGCAGTACTTC. This translates into CATVKVYEQYF.

V and J are TRBV7-9 and TRBJ2-1; D is uncertain. The CDR3 is 16 amino acids. The V end was cut by 7 bases, the J end by 9 bases, with 25 bases between. Germline values: CDR1 SEHNR, CDR2 FQNEAQ (reference sequence). CDR3 sequence reads: CASKPGRGVSGIEQFF. The CDR3 region has the DNA TGTGCCAGCAAGCCCGGAAGAGGTGTAAGTGGTATTGAGCAGTTCTTC.

The chain carries TRBV5-4 and TRBJ1-4; D call uncertain. Trimming shortened V by 3 bases and J by 4 bases, and 7 bases separated the two germline ends. CDR1 and CDR2 from the germline V gene are SGHNT and YYREEE (reference sequence). CDR3 size: 13 residues. CDR3 amino acids: CASSSDYNEKLFF. In nucleotides, the CDR3 is TGTGCCAGCAGCTCGGATTATAATGAAAAACTGTTTTTT.

The chain combines TRBV21-1 with TRBJ1-1; whether TRBD1, the table's D call, matches the DNA was not checked. TRBV21-1 is marked as a pseudogene. The CDR3 consists of 17 residues. The CDR3 is CASSLLLQGASSTEAFF. CDR3 DNA sequence: TGTGCCAGCAGTTTACTTTTACAGGGGGCATCGAGCACTGAAGCTTTCTTT.

The chain is built from TRBV28 and TRBJ1-4; D ambiguous. V lost 5 bases and J 0 bases, leaving 10 bases between the germline ends. The CDR3 loop spans 15 amino acids. Germline V lookup: CDR1 MDHEN, CDR2 SYDVKM. DNA of the CDR3: TGTGCCAGCAGTGGGAATTCCGCAACTAATGAAAAACTGTTTTTT. It yields the protein CASSGNSATNEKLFF. Full variable domain (outside the CDR3, taken from reference TRBV28 and TRBJ1-4): DVKVTQSSRYLVKRTGEKVFLECVQDMDHENMFWYRQDPGLGLRLIYFSYDVKMKEKGDIPEGYSVSREKKERFSLILESASTNQTSMYLCASSGNSATNEKLFFGSGTQLSVL.

This rearrangement joins TRBV15 to TRBJ1-2; D not certain. CDR1 LNHNV and CDR2 YYDKDF come from the germline V gene (reference sequence). The CDR3 contains 15 residues. Trimming removed 1 base from V and 0 bases from J, with 9 bases in between. This CDR3 reads CATSRGAAPNYGYTF. DNA of the CDR3: TGTGCCACCAGCAGAGGGGCGGCCCCTAACTATGGCTACACCTTC.

In its sample, this clone was seen once. The junction differs from germline at one of its ends, possibly a read error. The genes are TRBV7-2 and TRBJ2-5; perhaps TRBD1 as D (6 bases). The CDR3 length is 12 residues. In germline, CDR1 is SGHTA, CDR2 FQGNSA. CDR3 loop: CAIQGSLEAQYF. The CDR3 region has the DNA TGTGCTATCCAGGGGAGTTTAGAGGCCCAGTACTTC.

Here the CDR3 DNA reads TGTGCCAGCAGCTTGGATGGGGCCTACGAGCAGTACTTC. Translated: CASSLDGAYEQYF. The chain recombines TRBV5-4 with TRBJ2-7; D uncertain. Germline lookup yields CDR1 SGHNT and CDR2 YYREEE (reference sequence). The CDR3 runs to 13 residues. V was shortened by 0 bases and J by 2 bases, with 6 bases between the two germline ends.

The V call is TRBV14, the J call TRBJ1-1; D is ambiguous. The CDR3 is 13 amino acids. Trimming shortened V by 3 bases and J by 2 bases, and 7 bases separated the two germline ends. The germline gives CDR1 SGHDN, CDR2 FVKESK. CDR3 bases: TGTGCCAGCAGCCAGGGGAGAAACACTGAAGCTTTCTTT. The encoded protein is CASSQGRNTEAFF.

The J gene is TRBJ2-1, the V gene TRBV21-1; the table calls TRBD1, which could not be checked here. TRBV21-1 is assigned pseudogene status. This CDR3 comprises 19 residues. The CDR3 DNA follows: TGTGCCAGCAGCAAATCGCGGGACAGGGGACCTGAGATATCTTATGAGCAGTTCTTC. It translates to CASSKSRDRGPEISYEQFF.

The gene calls are TRBV7-6 and TRBJ1-4; no definite D call. V was cut by 0 bases and J by 4 bases, with 9 bases left in between. CDR3 size: 15 residues. The germline V gene has CDR1 SGHVS and CDR2 FNYEAQ. CDR3 loop: CASSLAGRLNEKLFF. CDR3 coding DNA: TGTGCCAGCAGCTTAGCCGGGAGACTTAATGAAAAACTGTTTTTT. The variable domain in full, completed from reference TRBV7-6 and TRBJ1-4, reads GAGVSQSPRYKVTKRGQDVALRCDPISGHVSLYWYRQALGQGPEFLTYFNYEAQQDKSGLPNDRFSAERPEGSISTLTIQRTEQRDSAMYRCASSLAGRLNEKLFFGSGTQLSVL.

This sequence joins TRBV6-5 and TRBJ1-5, with D unresolved. With 2 bases removed from V and 1 base from J, the gap between germline ends came to 6 bases. CDR3 length: 14 residues. Per the germline V gene, CDR1 is MNHEY and CDR2 is SVGAGI. CDR3 sequence (DNA): TGTGCCAGCAGTTACCGCTCGAGCAATCAGCCCCAGCATTTT. The encoded protein is CASSYRSSNQPQHF.

CDR3 sequence (DNA): TGTGCCAGCAGCCAAGGGGCCGGTCGGTTGTACTCTGGGGCCAACGTCCTGACTTTC. Translation: CASSQGAGRLYSGANVLTF. This chain uses TRBV4-2 with TRBJ2-6; no definite D call. The CDR3 is made up of 19 amino acids. From germline, CDR1 is LGHNA and CDR2 YNFKEQ. The ends were cut back, 1 base at V and 0 bases at J, with 16 bases in the middle.

The V call is TRBV11-3, the J call TRBJ2-1, with 9 positions matching TRBD2. The V and J ends lost 1 base and 3 bases, in that order; junction bases with no gene match: 13. Looked up from germline, CDR1 is SGHNT and CDR2 is YENEEA. The CDR3 covers 19 residues. The CDR3 spells CASSLGWASGNTDYNEQFF. In DNA, the CDR3 is TGTGCCAGCAGCTTAGGTTGGGCTAGCGGGAATACAGACTACAATGAGCAGTTCTTC.

The chain is built from TRBV6-1 and TRBJ2-7; D may correspond to TRBD1 or TRBD2 (5 bases each). The length of the CDR3 is 14 residues. Per germline, CDR1 MNHNS and CDR2 SASEGT. The ends were cut back, 8 bases at V and 3 bases at J, with 17 bases in the middle. This CDR3 is CASSDWGKYYEQYF. The CDR3 coding sequence is TGTGCCAGCTCCGACTGGGGGAAGTACTACGAGCAGTACTTC.

CDR3: CASSLSLAEETQYF. The CDR3 nucleotides read TGTGCCAGCAGCTTGTCACTAGCGGAAGAGACCCAGTACTTC. J is TRBJ2-5 and V is TRBV11-2, with 8 bases lining up with TRBD2. Germline V gene sequence: CDR1 SGHAT, CDR2 FQNNGV. The CDR3 has 14 amino acids. The junction had 3 bases not matched to a gene; V was cut back by 3 bases and J by 3 bases.

The rearrangement joins TRBV10-1 to TRBJ2-7; possible D gene TRBD2, 5 bases. There are 14 residues in the CDR3. With 2 bases removed from V and 4 bases from J, the gap between germline ends came to 12 bases. Germline CDR1 WNHNN, CDR2 SYGVQD (reference sequence). The CDR3 is CASSEKPRDYEQYF. DNA of the CDR3: TGCGCCAGCAGTGAGAAGCCCCGGGATTACGAGCAGTACTTC.

Comments on this clone: Relative to the germline gene, one junction end is altered; a read error may explain this. The chain employs TRBV19 and TRBJ2-7; 9 nucleotides match TRBD1. There are 14 residues in the CDR3. CDR1 is LNHDA, CDR2 SQIVND, per germline (reference sequence). CDR3 protein: CASSQTGGSDEQYF. DNA for the CDR3: TGTGCCAGTAGTCAAACAGGGGGCTCCGACGAGCAGTACTTC. Using reference TRBV19 and TRBJ2-7 for the parts outside the CDR3, the full variable domain is DGGITQSPKYLFRKEGQNVTLSCEQNLNHDAMYWYRQDPGQGLRLIYYSQIVNDFQKGDIAEGYSVSREKKESFPLTVTSAQKNPTAFYLCASSQTGGSDEQYFGPGTRLTVT.

The J gene is TRBJ2-7, the V gene TRBV4-1; a possible D gene is TRBD2 (6 bases). CDR1 MGHRA and CDR2 YSYEKL come from the germline V gene. Trimming pared 3 bases from V and 7 bases from J, leaving 10 bases between. This CDR3 is 12 amino acids long. CDR3 nucleotide sequence: TGCGCCAGCAGCCAGGGAGGAGGGGAGCAGTACTTC. Amino acids: CASSQGGGEQYF.

V usage is TRBV2 and J usage is TRBJ1-5; D might be TRBD1 (5 bases). The germline gives CDR1 SNHLY, CDR2 FYNNEI. V was shortened by 1 base and J by 4 bases, with 11 bases between the two germline ends. The CDR3 runs 15 residues. CDR3 nucleotides: TGTGCCAGCAGTGAAGGGTACCAGGGAAATCAGCCCCAGCATTTT. This sequence encodes CASSEGYQGNQPQHF.

For the CDR3, the DNA is TGTGCCAGTAGTATGGGGGTCGAGGGAGATGGCACAGATACGCAGTATTTT. This encodes CASSMGVEGDGTDTQYF. The chain recombines TRBV19 with TRBJ2-3; D tentatively fits TRBD1 or TRBD2 (5 bases each). The V gene lost 3 bases and the J gene lost 1 base, with 17 bases spanning the gap. Germline-derived CDR1 and CDR2 are LNHDA and SQIVND (reference sequence). The CDR3 length is 17 residues.

The chain is built from TRBV6-5 and TRBJ1-5; D perhaps matches TRBD1 (6 bases). Germline V gene sequence: CDR1 MNHEY, CDR2 SVGAGI. Trimming took 8 bases from V and 7 from J, leaving 18 bases between them. The CDR3 contains 14 residues. The CDR3 here is CASRKGGLEQPQHF. The CDR3, as DNA: TGTGCCAGCCGGAAAGGGGGGCTGGAACAGCCCCAGCATTTT.

The V gene is TRBV9, the J gene TRBJ2-3; 8 bases are a match to TRBD2. The CDR3 consists of 15 residues. Germline V CDR1 and CDR2: SGDLS, YYNGEE. Trimming removed 4 bases from V and 6 bases from J; junction bases left unmatched: 10. This chain's CDR3 is CASSLSGRMGDTQYF. The CDR3 DNA reads as TGTGCCAGCAGCTTGAGCGGGAGAATGGGGGATACGCAGTATTTT.

This clone was picked up a small number of times. The V and J genes are TRBV11-2 and TRBJ1-5; D gene uncertain. The V gene's germline CDR1 is SGHAT and CDR2 FQNNGV. The CDR3 has 15 residues. Trimming stripped 5 bases from V and 1 base from J, with 12 bases between. CDR3 in amino acids: CASSPGGGSNQPQHF. CDR3 nucleotide sequence: TGTGCCAGCAGCCCAGGAGGAGGGAGCAATCAGCCCCAGCATTTT.

The chain is built from TRBV6-6 and TRBJ2-1; D unresolved. Germline V gene sequence: CDR1 MNHNY, CDR2 SVGAGI (reference sequence). V was shortened by 0 bases and J by 5 bases, with 5 bases between the two germline ends. The CDR3 has 13 residues. Here the CDR3 DNA reads TGTGCCAGCAGTTACTCTTGGGACAATGAGCAGTTCTTC. This encodes CASSYSWDNEQFF.

The chain uses TRBV4-3 and TRBJ1-5; 8 nucleotides align to TRBD1. Germline V lookup: CDR1 LGHNA, CDR2 YSLEER. This CDR3 contains 20 residues. V dropped 2 bases and J dropped 5; count of bases not matched to a gene: 20. The CDR3 bases are TGCGCCAGCAGCCAATGGGACAGGCGGGCCTCTATAGCGGGCCATCAGCCCCAGCATTTT. Translation gives CASSQWDRRASIAGHQPQHF.

Notes on this clone: The sample holds other DNA sequences that translate to the same CDR3. V is TRBV15 and J is TRBJ1-2; D remains unclear. V was cut by 5 bases and J by 3 bases, with 16 bases left in between. The length of the CDR3 is 15 residues. Germline V gene data show CDR1 as LNHNV and CDR2 as YYDKDF (reference sequence). CDR3 region: CATSARQGLHYGYTF. In nucleotides, the CDR3 is TGTGCCACCAGCGCGCGACAAGGTTTGCACTATGGCTACACCTTC.

The chain links TRBV5-1 to TRBJ2-3; D is uncertain. V was clipped by 0 bases and J by 5 bases, with 13 bases between them. CDR1 is SGHRS, CDR2 YFSETQ, per germline. The CDR3 length is 15 residues. The CDR3 DNA is TGCGCCAGCAGCTTGGATGGCCTAATCCGAGATACGCAGTATTTT. Protein: CASSLDGLIRDTQYF.

The chain employs TRBV7-2 and TRBJ2-5; no definite D call. Germline V gives CDR1 SGHTA, CDR2 FQGNSA. V was pared by 5 bases and J by 5 bases, with 9 bases between. The CDR3 covers 12 residues. Here the CDR3 reads CASSPNSETQYF. CDR3 coding DNA: TGTGCCAGCAGCCCAAACTCCGAGACCCAGTACTTC. Looking up the rest from reference TRBV7-2 and TRBJ2-5 gives the full variable domain: GAGVSQSPSNKVTEKGKDVELRCDPISGHTALYWYRQSLGQGLEFLIYFQGNSAPDKSGLPSDRFSAERTGGSVSTLTIQRTQQEDSAVYLCASSPNSETQYFGPGTRLLVL.

Only a few counts were recorded for this clone. CDR3 nucleotides: TGTGCCAGTAGTATCACGACAGTCCAAGAGACCCAGTACTTC. It translates to CASSITTVQETQYF. This chain connects TRBV19 to TRBJ2-5, with a weak D call TRBD1 (5 bases). Germline CDR1 and CDR2: LNHDA and SQIVND (reference sequence). The CDR3 extends over 14 amino acids. V lost 3 bases, J lost 1 base, and 9 bases lay in between.

The chain couples TRBV7-9 to TRBJ2-1; no reliable D call. The V gene's germline CDR1 is SEHNR and CDR2 FQNEAQ (reference sequence). This CDR3 is 15 amino acids long. Trimming took 0 bases from V and 1 from J, leaving 7 bases between them. Here the CDR3 DNA reads TGTGCCAGCAGCTTAGCGATACGTTCCTACAATGAGCAGTTCTTC. As protein: CASSLAIRSYNEQFF.